This T cell receptor (beta chain) stems from a study of blood T cells in healthy people across ages. The use of a sample-barcoded 5' primer and a J-beta primer mix characterized a second PCR of roughly 6 to 12 cycles. Every sample returned 2.5 million or more CDR3-containing paired-end reads. TCRdb reprocessed the 5' RACE reads with MiXCR, giving one entry per CDR3 protein. The sample has 1.4 million or so distinct CDR3 sequences, roughly 43% seen once. Many counts were recorded for this clonotype. V was shortened by 0 bases and J by 9 bases, with 9 bases between the two germline ends. The CDR3 is 12 amino acids. CDR1 MGHRA and CDR2 YSYEKL come from the germline V gene.

Sample: blood. The V call is TRBV4-1, the J call TRBJ2-7, with unresolved D. This receptor was taken from a woman aged 18-29 years in good health. CDR3 protein: CASSQELSSQYF. CDR3 sequence (DNA): TGCGCCAGCAGCCAAGAACTCAGCTCGCAGTACTTC.